The sequence of this T cell receptor (beta chain) was determined in a study of blood T cells in healthy people across ages. Points from the study as a whole: Whereas aged donors had fewer naive CD4+ cells, long-lived donors had more of them and higher diversity.

Sample-barcoded 5' priming and a J-beta primer mix drove a second PCR of 7 to 11 cycles. TCRdb processed the 5' RACE reads anew with MiXCR; each CDR3 protein has one entry. The sample has approximately 800,000 distinct CDR3 sequences, approximately 60% seen once; the top ten hold roughly 24%. The CDR3 spans 13 residues. Germline V lookup: CDR1 DFQATT, CDR2 SNEGSKA (reference sequence). Trimming removed 0 bases from V and 6 bases from J, with 10 bases in between. This clonotype was observed a few times. No antigen is known for it. Sequencing input: blood. The chain joins TRBV20-1 to TRBJ2-3; D gene uncertain. The receptor was derived from a man aged 35 to 55 in good health. The CDR3 DNA reads as TGCAGTGCTAGAGATCCCATGGGGGATACGCAGTATTTT. Translating gives CSARDPMGDTQYF.